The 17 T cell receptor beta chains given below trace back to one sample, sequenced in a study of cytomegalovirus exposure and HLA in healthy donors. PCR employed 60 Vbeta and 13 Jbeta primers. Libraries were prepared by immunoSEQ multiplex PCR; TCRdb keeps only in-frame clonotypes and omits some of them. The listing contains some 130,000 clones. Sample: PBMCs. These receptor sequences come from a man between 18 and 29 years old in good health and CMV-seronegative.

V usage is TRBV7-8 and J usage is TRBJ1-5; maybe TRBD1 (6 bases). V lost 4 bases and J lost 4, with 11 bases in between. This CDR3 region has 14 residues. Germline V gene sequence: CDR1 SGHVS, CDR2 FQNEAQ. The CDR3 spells CASSSTGWNQPQHF. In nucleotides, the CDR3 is TGTGCCAGCAGCTCTACAGGGTGGAATCAGCCCCAGCATTTT.

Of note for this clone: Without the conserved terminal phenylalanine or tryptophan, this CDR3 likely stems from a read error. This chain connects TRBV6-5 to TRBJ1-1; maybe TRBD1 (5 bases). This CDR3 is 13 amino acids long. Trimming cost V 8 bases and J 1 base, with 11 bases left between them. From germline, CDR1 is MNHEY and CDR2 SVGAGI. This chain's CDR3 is CASALGGNTEAFS. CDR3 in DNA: TGTGCCAGCGCTCTGGGGGGGAACACTGAAGCTTTCTCT.

The CDR3 protein is CASSTHPAGAMNTEAFF. The CDR3 nucleotides read TGTGCCAGCAGCACCCACCCAGCGGGGGCCATGAACACTGAAGCTTTCTTT. This chain connects TRBV5-4 to TRBJ1-1; possibly TRBD1 for D (6 bases). The CDR3 extends over 17 amino acids. Germline lookup yields CDR1 SGHNT and CDR2 YYREEE (reference sequence). V lost 4 bases to trimming and J lost 0 bases, with 19 bases between them. Using reference TRBV5-4 and TRBJ1-1 for the parts outside the CDR3, the full variable domain is ETGVTQSPTHLIKTRGQQVTLRCSSQSGHNTVSWYQQALGQGPQFIFQYYREEENGRGNFPPRFSGLQFPNYSSELNVNALELDDSALYLCASSTHPAGAMNTEAFFGQGTRLTVV.

The CDR3 region is CASSSGVDYEKLFF. The CDR3 region has the DNA TGCGCCAGCAGCTCAGGAGTGGACTATGAAAAACTGTTTTTT. The genes are TRBV5-1 and TRBJ1-4; D uncertain. With 3 bases removed from V and 6 bases from J, the gap between germline ends came to 12 bases. The CDR3 totals 14 residues. CDR1 is SGHRS and CDR2 is YFSETQ in the germline V gene.

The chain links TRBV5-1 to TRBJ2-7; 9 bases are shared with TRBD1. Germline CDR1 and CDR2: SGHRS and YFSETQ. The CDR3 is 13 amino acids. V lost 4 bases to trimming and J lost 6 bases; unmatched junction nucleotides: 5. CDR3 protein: CASSPGQGAEQYF. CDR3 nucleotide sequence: TGCGCCAGCAGCCCGGGACAGGGAGCCGAGCAGTACTTC.

CDR3 DNA: TGCGCCAGCAGCTTGAGGGGACTAGGGCAAGAGACCCAGTACTTC. This sequence encodes CASSLRGLGQETQYF. This chain connects TRBV5-1 to TRBJ2-5; 8 positions agree with TRBD2. This CDR3 comprises 15 residues. Trimming cost V 1 base and J 2 bases; bases outside gene matches: 4. Germline V gene sequence: CDR1 SGHRS, CDR2 YFSETQ.

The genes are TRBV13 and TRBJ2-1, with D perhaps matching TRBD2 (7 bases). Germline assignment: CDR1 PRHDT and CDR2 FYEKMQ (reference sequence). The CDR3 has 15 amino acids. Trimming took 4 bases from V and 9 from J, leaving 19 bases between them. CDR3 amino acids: CASSSLGEGGVEQFF. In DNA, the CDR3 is TGTGCCAGCAGCTCCCTAGGGGAAGGGGGGGTTGAGCAGTTCTTC.

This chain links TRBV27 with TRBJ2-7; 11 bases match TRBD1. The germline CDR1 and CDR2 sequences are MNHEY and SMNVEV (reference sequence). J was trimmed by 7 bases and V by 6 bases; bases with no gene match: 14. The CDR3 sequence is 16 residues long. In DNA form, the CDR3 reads TGTGCCAGCAGACGAATGGACAGGGGGCCGGGTTTAGAGCAGTACTTC. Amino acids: CASRRMDRGPGLEQYF.

CDR3 protein: CASSLRDRVRGYTF. The CDR3, as DNA: TGTGCCAGCAGTCTTCGTGACAGGGTACGTGGCTACACCTTC. The genes are TRBV28 and TRBJ1-2, with 7 bases matching TRBD1. V was pared by 5 bases and J by 7 bases, with 10 bases of the junction left unmatched. The CDR3 is 14 amino acids. Germline assignment: CDR1 MDHEN and CDR2 SYDVKM.

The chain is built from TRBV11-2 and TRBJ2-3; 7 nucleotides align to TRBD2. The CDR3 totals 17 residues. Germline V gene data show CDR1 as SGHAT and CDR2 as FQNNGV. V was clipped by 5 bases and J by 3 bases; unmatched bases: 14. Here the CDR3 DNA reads TGTGCCAGCAGCAATAGCACACGACTAGCTTTGACAGATACGCAGTATTTT. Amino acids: CASSNSTRLALTDTQYF.

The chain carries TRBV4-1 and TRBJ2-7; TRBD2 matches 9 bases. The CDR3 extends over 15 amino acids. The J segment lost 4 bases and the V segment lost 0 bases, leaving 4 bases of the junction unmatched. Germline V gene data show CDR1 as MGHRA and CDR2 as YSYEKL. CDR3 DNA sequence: TGCGCCAGCAGCCAAGAATGGCGGGAGGGATACGAGCAGTACTTC. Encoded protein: CASSQEWREGYEQYF.

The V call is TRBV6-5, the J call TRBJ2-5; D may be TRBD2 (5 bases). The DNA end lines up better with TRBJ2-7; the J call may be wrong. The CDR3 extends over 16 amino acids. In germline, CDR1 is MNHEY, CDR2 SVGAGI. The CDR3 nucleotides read TGTGCCAGCAGTTACTCCGTTGCGGGCACCCTCTACGAGCAGTACTTC. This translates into CASSYSVAGTLYEQYF.

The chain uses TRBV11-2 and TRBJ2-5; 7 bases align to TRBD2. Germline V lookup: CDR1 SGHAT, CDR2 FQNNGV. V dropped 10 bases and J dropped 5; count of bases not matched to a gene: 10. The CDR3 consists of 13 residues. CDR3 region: CATAPGGWETQYF. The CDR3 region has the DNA TGTGCCACCGCACCGGGGGGATGGGAGACCCAGTACTTC.

CDR3 protein: CASSLVAGSLAGQYF. The DNA for the CDR3 is TGTGCCAGCAGCTTGGTAGCAGGCAGCCTCGCGGGGCAGTACTTC. The chain joins TRBV5-4 to TRBJ2-7; possibly TRBD2 for D (5 bases). The germline CDR1 and CDR2 sequences are SGHNT and YYREEE (reference sequence). V was trimmed by 0 bases and J by 9 bases, leaving 19 bases between them. This CDR3 spans 15 amino acids.

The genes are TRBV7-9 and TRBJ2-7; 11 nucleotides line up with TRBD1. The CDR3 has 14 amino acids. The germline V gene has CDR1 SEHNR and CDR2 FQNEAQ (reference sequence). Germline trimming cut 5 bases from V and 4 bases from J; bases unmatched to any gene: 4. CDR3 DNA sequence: TGTGCCAGCAGCCCGGACAGGGGGCTGTACGAGCAGTACTTC. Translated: CASSPDRGLYEQYF.

The CDR3 is CASIHSPGQGSYEQYF. The CDR3 coding sequence is TGTGCCAGCATTCATAGCCCGGGACAGGGCTCCTACGAGCAGTACTTC. This chain uses TRBV11-2 with TRBJ2-7, with 9 nucleotides matching TRBD1. This CDR3 is 16 amino acids long. Unmatched junction bases numbered 10, after V lost 7 bases and J lost 0 bases. Germline V CDR1 and CDR2: SGHAT, FQNNGV.

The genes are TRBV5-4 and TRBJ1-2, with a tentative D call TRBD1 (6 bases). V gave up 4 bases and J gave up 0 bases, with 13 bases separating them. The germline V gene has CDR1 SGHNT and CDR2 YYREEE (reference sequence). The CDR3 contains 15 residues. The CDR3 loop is CASSTRQAANYGYTF. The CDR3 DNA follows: TGTGCCAGCAGCACCCGACAGGCAGCTAACTATGGCTACACCTTC. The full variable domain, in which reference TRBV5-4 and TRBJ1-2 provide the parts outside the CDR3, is ETGVTQSPTHLIKTRGQQVTLRCSSQSGHNTVSWYQQALGQGPQFIFQYYREEENGRGNFPPRFSGLQFPNYSSELNVNALELDDSALYLCASSTRQAANYGYTFGSGTRLTVV.